This T cell receptor beta chain was captured in a study of T-cell memory formation after mild COVID-19. Study-level information: Clusters of TCRs were largely donor specific.

5'RACE, which relied on constant-segment primers, yielded TCR alpha and TCR beta cDNA libraries carrying sample barcodes and UMIs. TCRdb fed the 5' RACE reads into MiXCR, producing one record per CDR3 protein. The sample contains fewer than 90,000 distinct CDR3 sequences, 9.5% to 15% of which appear only once. CDR1 is MGHRA, CDR2 YSYEKL, per germline. Trimming pared 4 bases from V and 4 bases from J, leaving 22 bases between. The CDR3 has 18 amino acids. The chain couples TRBV4-1 to TRBJ2-2, with TRBD2 as a possible D gene (7 bases). The clonotype comes from a man aged 18 to 30 who had mild COVID-19 (a few samples of this study predate the infection). Cell type and time point are not known. Sequenced material: PBMCs or a T cell subset sorted from them (not recorded which). CDR3 residues: CASSLRRGGPLGTGELFF. For the CDR3, the DNA is TGCGCCAGCAGCCTCCGGAGGGGGGGGCCATTAGGCACCGGGGAGCTGTTTTTT.